This TCR beta chain was documented in a study of blood T cell repertoires in COVID-19. Turning to the study itself: The study drew acute and convalescent COVID-19 samples from the United States, Italy and Spain.

The count of this clone is one. Authors' data handling: Amplifying reference gene primers gave estimates of nucleated cell counts. TCRdb's table, derived via immunoSEQ multiplex PCR, lists solely in-frame clones and lacks some. That table is the source of V, J and clone size, and D and trimming were worked out from the DNA. Of about 120,000 clones in the sample, roughly four fifths were seen once. Trimming pared 4 bases from V and 2 bases from J, leaving 12 bases between. CDR1 SGHNT and CDR2 YYREEE come from the germline V gene (reference sequence). This CDR3 contains 14 residues. The receptor's source is a woman between 65 and 79 years old with acute or convalescent COVID-19. The chain recombines TRBV5-4 with TRBJ1-2; D is undetermined. What was sequenced was peripheral blood. The CDR3 coding sequence is TGTGCCAGCAGCCAACAGACCAAAAACTATGGCTACACCTTC. This encodes CASSQQTKNYGYTF.